This T cell receptor (beta chain) was sequenced in a study of cytomegalovirus exposure and HLA in healthy donors. Study information: A previous analysis identified 90 million to 140 million unique TCR beta sequences derived from roughly 180 million T cells.

Comment on this clone: Its target is unknown.

The PCR had 60 Vbeta and 13 Jbeta primers. Method: immunoSEQ multiplex PCR; TCRdb's copy keeps in-frame clones and lacks some. The sample yields about 110,000 clones, roughly four fifths seen once. Unmatched junction bases numbered 13, after V lost 7 bases and J lost 1 base. The CDR3 spans 18 residues. Per germline, CDR1 LNHDA and CDR2 SQIVND (reference sequence). Study-wide results and caveats: Most of the TCR beta V segments (in an earlier analysis) were productive either about 87% or about 30% of the time. Reports indicate that TCR beta sequences accurately predicted the HLA-A and HLA-B alleles of most subjects.

While unrecorded immune exposures were likely, the donors were nominally healthy when sampled. The clonotype originates from a man aged 45-65 years in good health and CMV-seronegative. V is TRBV19 and J is TRBJ1-2; 12 bases match TRBD1. The sample consisted of PBMCs. The CDR3 bases are TGTGCCAGTATCGCCACCCGGGACAGGGGGCAGAGTAACTATGGCTACACCTTC. Translation gives CASIATRDRGQSNYGYTF.